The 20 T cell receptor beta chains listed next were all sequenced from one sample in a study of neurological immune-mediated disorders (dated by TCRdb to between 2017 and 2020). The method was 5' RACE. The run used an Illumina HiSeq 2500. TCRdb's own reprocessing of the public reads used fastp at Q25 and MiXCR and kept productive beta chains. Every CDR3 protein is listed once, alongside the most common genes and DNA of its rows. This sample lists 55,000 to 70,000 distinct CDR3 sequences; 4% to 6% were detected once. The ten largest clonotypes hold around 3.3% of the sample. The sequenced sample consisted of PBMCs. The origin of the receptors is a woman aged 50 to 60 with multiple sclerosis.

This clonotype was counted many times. Here the CDR3 DNA reads TGTGCCAGCAGCTTAAGGACAACTAATGAAAAACTGTTTTTT. Protein: CASSLRTTNEKLFF. The chain joins TRBV7-2 to TRBJ1-4; D gene ambiguous. This CDR3 is 14 amino acids long. V was cut by 2 bases and J by 0 bases, with 4 bases left in between. The germline V gene encodes CDR1 SGHTA and CDR2 FQGNSA.

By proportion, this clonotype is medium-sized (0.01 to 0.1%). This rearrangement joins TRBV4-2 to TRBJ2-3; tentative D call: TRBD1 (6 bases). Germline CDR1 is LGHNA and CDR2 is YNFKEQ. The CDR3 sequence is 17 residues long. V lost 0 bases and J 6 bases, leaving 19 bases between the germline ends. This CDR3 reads CASSQERGAGALDTQYF. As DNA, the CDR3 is TGTGCCAGCAGCCAAGAACGTGGGGCAGGGGCCCTCGATACGCAGTATTTT.

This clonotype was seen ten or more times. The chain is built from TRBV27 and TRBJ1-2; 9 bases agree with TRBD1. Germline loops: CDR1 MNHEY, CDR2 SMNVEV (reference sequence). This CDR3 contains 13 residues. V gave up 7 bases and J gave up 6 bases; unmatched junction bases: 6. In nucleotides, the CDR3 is TGTGCCAGCACGGGACAGGGAACGCATGGCTACACCTTC. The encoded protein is CASTGQGTHGYTF.

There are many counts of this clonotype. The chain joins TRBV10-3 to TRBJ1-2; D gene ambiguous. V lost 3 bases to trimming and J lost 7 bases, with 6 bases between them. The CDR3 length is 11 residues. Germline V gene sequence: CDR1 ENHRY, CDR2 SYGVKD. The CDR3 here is CAISESRGYTF. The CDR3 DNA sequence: TGTGCCATCAGTGAAAGCCGTGGCTACACCTTC.

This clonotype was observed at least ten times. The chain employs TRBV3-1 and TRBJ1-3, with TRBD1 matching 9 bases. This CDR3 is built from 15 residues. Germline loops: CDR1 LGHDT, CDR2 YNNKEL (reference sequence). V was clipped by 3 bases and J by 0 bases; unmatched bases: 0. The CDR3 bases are TGTGCCAGCAGCCAGGGACAGGGCTCTGGAAACACCATATATTTT. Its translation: CASSQGQGSGNTIYF.

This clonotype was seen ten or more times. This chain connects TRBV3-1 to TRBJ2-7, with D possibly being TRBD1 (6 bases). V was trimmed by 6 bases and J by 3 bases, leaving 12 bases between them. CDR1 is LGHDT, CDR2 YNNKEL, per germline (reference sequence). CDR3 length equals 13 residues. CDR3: CASSRQAFYEQYF. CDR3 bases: TGTGCCAGCAGTCGACAGGCCTTCTACGAGCAGTACTTC.

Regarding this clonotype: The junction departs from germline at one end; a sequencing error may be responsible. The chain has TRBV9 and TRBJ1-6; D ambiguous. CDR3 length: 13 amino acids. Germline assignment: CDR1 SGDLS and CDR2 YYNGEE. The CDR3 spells CASSPTRSSPLNF. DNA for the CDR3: TGTGCCAGCAGCCCCACTAGGAGTTCACCCCTCAACTTT.

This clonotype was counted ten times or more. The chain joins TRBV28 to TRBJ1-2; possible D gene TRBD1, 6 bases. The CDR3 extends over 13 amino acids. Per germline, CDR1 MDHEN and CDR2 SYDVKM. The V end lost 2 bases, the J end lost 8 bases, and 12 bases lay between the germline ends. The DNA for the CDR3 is TGTGCCAGCAGTTTACAAAGGGGGGCGGGCTACACCTTC. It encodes CASSLQRGAGYTF.

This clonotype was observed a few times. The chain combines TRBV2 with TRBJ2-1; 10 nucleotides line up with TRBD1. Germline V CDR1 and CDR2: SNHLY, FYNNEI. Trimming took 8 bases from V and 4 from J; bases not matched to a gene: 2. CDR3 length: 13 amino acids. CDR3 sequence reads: CASGDRGYNEQFF. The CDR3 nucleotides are TGTGCCAGCGGGGACAGGGGATACAATGAGCAGTTCTTC.

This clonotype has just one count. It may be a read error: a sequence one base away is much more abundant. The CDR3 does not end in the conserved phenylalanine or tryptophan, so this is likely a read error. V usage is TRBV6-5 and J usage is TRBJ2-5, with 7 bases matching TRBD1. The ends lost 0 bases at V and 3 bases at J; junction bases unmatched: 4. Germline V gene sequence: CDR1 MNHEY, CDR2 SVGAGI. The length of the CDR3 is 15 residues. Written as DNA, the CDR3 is TGTGCCAGCAGTTACTCGGCCGGGACAGAAGAGACCCAGTACATC. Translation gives CASSYSAGTEETQYI.

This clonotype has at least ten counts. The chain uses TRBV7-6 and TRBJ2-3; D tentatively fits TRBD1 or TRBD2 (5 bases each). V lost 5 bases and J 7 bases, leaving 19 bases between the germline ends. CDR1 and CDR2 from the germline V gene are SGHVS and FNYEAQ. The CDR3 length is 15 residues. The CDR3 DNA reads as TGTGCCAGCAGCCGGCAGCCTCAGGGAGCAAATACGCAGTATTTT. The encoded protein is CASSRQPQGANTQYF.

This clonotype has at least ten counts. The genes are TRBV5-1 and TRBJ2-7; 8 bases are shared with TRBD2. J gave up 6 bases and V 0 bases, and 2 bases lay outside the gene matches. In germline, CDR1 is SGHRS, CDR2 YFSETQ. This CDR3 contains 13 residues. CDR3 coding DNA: TGCGCCAGCAGCTTGGCTCTAGCGGGCGAGCAGTACGTC. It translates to CASSLALAGEQYV.

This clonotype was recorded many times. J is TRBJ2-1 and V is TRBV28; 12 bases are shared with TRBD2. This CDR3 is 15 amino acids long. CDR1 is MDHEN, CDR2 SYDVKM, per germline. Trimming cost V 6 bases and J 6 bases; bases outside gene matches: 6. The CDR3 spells CASRRLAGAPNEQFF. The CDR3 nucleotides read TGTGCCAGCAGAAGACTAGCGGGGGCACCCAATGAGCAGTTCTTC.

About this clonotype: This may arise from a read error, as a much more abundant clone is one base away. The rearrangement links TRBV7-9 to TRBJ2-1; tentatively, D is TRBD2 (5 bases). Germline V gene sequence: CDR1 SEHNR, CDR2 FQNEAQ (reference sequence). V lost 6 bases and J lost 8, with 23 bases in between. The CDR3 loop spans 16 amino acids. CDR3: CASSPTPGKGPDEQFF. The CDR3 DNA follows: TGTGCCAGCAGTCCGACTCCGGGAAAGGGTCCGGATGAGCAGTTCTTC.

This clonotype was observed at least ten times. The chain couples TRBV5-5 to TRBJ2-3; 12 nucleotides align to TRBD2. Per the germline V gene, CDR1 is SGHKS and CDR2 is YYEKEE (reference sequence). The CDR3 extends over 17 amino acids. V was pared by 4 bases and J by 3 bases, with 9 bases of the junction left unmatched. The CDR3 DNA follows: TGTGCCAGCAGCCCGAGGACTAGCGGGATAAGGACAGATACGCAGTATTTT. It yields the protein CASSPRTSGIRTDTQYF.

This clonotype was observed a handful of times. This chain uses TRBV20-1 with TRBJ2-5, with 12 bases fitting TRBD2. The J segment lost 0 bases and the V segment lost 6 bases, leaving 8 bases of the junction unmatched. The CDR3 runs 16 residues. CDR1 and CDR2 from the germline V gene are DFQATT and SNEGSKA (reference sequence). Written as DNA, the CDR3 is TGCAGTGCGTCTCGGACTAGCGGGATGTACCAAGAGACCCAGTACTTC. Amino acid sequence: CSASRTSGMYQETQYF.

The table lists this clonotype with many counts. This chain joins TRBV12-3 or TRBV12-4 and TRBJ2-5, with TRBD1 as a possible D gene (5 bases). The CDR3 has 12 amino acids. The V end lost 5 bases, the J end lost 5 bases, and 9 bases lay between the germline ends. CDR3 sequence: CASSPNRETQYF. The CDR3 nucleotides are TGTGCCAGCAGTCCTAACAGGGAGACCCAGTACTTC.

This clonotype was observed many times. CDR3 region: CASTSTYGTGELFF. CDR3 DNA sequence: TGTGCCAGCACCTCGACGTATGGCACCGGGGAGCTGTTTTTT. The chain recombines TRBV7-9 with TRBJ2-2; D call uncertain. This CDR3 is built from 14 residues. Germline V CDR1 and CDR2: SEHNR, FQNEAQ (reference sequence). The ends were cut back, 7 bases at V and 4 bases at J, with 13 bases in the middle.

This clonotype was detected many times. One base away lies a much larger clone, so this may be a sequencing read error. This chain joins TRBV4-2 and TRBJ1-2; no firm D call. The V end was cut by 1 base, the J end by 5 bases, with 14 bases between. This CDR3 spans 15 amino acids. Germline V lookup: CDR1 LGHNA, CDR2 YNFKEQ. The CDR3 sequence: CASSQVVKAPYGYTF. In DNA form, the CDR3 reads TGTGCCAGCAGCCAAGTTGTTAAGGCCCCTTATGGCTACACCTTC.

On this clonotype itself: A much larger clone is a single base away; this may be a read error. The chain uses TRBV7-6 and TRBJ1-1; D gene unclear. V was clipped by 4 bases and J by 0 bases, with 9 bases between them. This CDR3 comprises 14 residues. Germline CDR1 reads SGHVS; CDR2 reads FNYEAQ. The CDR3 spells CASSSQTMNTEAFF. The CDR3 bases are TGTGCCAGCAGCTCGCAGACAATGAACACTGAAGCTTTCTTT.